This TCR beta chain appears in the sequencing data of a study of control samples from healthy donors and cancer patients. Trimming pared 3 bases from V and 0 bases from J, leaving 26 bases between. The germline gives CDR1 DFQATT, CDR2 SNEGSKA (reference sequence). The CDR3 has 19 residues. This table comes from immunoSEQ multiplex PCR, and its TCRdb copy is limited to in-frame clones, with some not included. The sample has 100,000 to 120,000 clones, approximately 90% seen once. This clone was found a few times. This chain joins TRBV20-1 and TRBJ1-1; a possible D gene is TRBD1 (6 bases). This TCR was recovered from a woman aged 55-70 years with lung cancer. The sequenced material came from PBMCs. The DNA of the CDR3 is TGCAGTGCTAGTTCAGGGGTGGTCCCGAGACAAGCTATGAACACTGAAGCTTTCTTT. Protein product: CSASSGVVPRQAMNTEAFF.